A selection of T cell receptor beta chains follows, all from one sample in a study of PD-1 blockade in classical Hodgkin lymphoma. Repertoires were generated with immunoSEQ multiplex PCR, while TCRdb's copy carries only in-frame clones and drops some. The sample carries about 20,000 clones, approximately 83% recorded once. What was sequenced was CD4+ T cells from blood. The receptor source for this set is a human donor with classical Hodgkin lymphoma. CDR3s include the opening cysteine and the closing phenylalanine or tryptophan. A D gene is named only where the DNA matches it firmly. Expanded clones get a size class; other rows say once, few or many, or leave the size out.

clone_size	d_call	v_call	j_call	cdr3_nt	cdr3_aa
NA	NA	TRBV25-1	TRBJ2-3	TGTGCCAGCAGTGAGGGCTCCCCCGCAGATACGCAGTATTTT	CASSEGSPADTQYF
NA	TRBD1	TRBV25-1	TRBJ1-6	TGTGCCAGCAGTGAATTTTCTGGACAGGGGGCAGGATCACCCCTCCACTTT	CASSEFSGQGAGSPLHF
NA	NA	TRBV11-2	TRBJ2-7	TGTGCCAGCAGCTTAAGCTTGCCCTCCTACGAGCAGTACTTC	CASSLSLPSYEQYF
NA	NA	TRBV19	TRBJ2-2	TGTGCCAGTAGTATAGCCGGAGCGATAGGCCAATACACCGGGGAGCTGTTTTTT	CASSIAGAIGQYTGELFF
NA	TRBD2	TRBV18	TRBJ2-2	TGTGCCAGCTCGCCCAGACTAGCGGGAGTTGGGACCGGGGAGCTGTTTTTT	CASSPRLAGVGTGELFF
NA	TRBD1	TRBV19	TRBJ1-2	TGTGCCAGCGACCCCGACAGGGGGCGAAGCGATGGCTACACCTTC	CASDPDRGRSDGYTF
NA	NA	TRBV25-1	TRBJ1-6	TGTGCCAGCAGTGACTCACCCATAACAGGGTTTCAGTCACCCCTCCACTTT	CASSDSPITGFQSPLHF
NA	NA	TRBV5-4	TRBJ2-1	TGTGCCAGCAGCGCAAACGTGCAGGCCCCCCTGAATGAGCAGTTCTTC	CASSANVQAPLNEQFF
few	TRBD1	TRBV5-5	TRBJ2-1	TGTGCCAGCAGCTTGGATATCGGGACAGGGGCTTTCGGGCAGTTCTTC	CASSLDIGTGAFGQFF
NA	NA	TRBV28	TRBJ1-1	TGTGCCAGCAGAGGACCCTTTGAAGCTTTCTTT	CASRGPFEAFF
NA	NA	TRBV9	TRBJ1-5	TGTGCCAGCAGCGTAGGAAGTGAGGTTTTGGGGAATCAGCCCCAGCATTTT	CASSVGSEVLGNQPQHF
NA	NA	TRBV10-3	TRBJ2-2	TGTGCCATCAGTCCGATAGGCGGGGAGCTGTTTTTT	CAISPIGGELFF
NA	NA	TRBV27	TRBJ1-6	TGTGCCAGCAGGGTCACAGGAATTAATTCACCCCTCCACTTT	CASRVTGINSPLHF
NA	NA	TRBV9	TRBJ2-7	TGTGCCAGCAGCGTCTACCCCGGGACGGGCGAGCAGTACTTC	CASSVYPGTGEQYF
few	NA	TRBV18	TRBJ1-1	TGTGCCAGCTCACCAGGGGACAAGGGGTTCCTGAACACTGAAGCTTTCTTT	CASSPGDKGFLNTEAFF
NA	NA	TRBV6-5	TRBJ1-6	TGTGCCAGCAGAGAACAGGATTCACCCCTCCACTTT	CASREQDSPLHF
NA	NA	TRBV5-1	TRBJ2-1	TGCGCCAGCAGCGTCCCGACCACGACGAACAATGAGCAGTTCTTC	CASSVPTTTNNEQFF
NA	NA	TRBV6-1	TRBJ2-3	TGTGCCAGCAGTGAAGTCCAGAATAGCGGAGATACGCAGTATTTT	CASSEVQNSGDTQYF
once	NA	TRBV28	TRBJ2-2	TGTGCCAGCAGTTCGGAGATCCTGCCCGTGAACACCGGGGAGCTGTTTTTT	CASSSEILPVNTGELFF
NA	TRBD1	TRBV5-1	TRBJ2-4	TGCGCCAGCAGCTCCGGGACAGATCTTGTAGTCAAAAACATTCAGTACTTC	CASSSGTDLVVKNIQYF
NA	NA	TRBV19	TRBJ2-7	TGTGCCAGTAGTATGATCCACGGCGGATTTTACGAGCAGTACTTC	CASSMIHGGFYEQYF
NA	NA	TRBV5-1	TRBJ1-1	TGCGCCAGCAGCTCGGTGATGGGACTGAACACTGAAGCTTTCTTT	CASSSVMGLNTEAFF
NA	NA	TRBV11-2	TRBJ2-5	TGTGCCAGCAGCGGCAGGGGAAGGGGGGAGACCCAGTACTTC	CASSGRGRGETQYF
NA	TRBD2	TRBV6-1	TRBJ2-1	TGTGCCAGCAGTGAATTTAGCGGGTTCGAGCAGTTCTTC	CASSEFSGFEQFF
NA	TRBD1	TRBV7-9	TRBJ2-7	TGTGCCACCCAAGGGGGCCTCTACGAGCAGTACTTC	CATQGGLYEQYF
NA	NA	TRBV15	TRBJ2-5	TGTGCCACCAGCAGAGATCCCCCCAGCCAAGAGACCCAGTACTTC	CATSRDPPSQETQYF
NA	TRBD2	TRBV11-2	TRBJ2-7	TGTGCCAGCAGCTCGAGCGGGAGGGCCGCGCAGTACTTC	CASSSSGRAAQYF
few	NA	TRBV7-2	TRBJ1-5	TGTGCCAGCAGCCCCCGGGGAGGGGACCAGCCCCAGCATTTT	CASSPRGGDQPQHF
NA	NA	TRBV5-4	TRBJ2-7	TGTGCCAGCAGCTTGGTCTTAAGCGGAAGGTGGTCCTACGAGCAGTACTTC	CASSLVLSGRWSYEQYF
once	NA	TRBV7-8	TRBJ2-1	TGTGCCAGCAGCTTAGGGTCCAGTGAGCAGTTCTTC	CASSLGSSEQFF
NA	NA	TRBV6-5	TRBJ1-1	TGTGCCAGCGGGAGGGCATACGGGACTGAAGCTTTCTTT	CASGRAYGTEAFF
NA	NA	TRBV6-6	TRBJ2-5	TGTGCCAGCAGTTACGGAGACGCGGGGAGGGAGACCCAGTACTTC	CASSYGDAGRETQYF
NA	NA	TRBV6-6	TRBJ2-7	TGTGCCAGCAGTTACGATCCCAGGGTCTCCTACGAGCAGTACTTC	CASSYDPRVSYEQYF
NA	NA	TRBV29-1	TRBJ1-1	TGCAGCGCAGGGACGGCTCGGTGGGCAGCTTTCTTT	CSAGTARWAAFF
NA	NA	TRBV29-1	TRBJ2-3	TGCAGCGTTGTATTGGGGATCACAGATACGCAGTATTTT	CSVVLGITDTQYF
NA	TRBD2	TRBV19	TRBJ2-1	TGTGCCAGTAGGCTCTCGGGAGGCCTCCAGGTTAAGCAGTTCTTC	CASRLSGGLQVKQFF
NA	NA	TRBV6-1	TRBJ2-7	TGTGCCAGCAGTGAACGGCAGGGTACAACCTACGAGCAGTACTTC	CASSERQGTTYEQYF
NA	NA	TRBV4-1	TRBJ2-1	TGCGCCAGCAGCCAAGTTAATCTAGTCTCCTACAATGAGCAGTTCTTC	CASSQVNLVSYNEQFF
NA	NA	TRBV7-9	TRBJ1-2	TGTGCCAGCAGCTTAAGTATAATTGCTAACTATGGCTACACCTTC	CASSLSIIANYGYTF
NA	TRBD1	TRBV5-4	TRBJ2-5	TGTGCCAGCAGCGTCGGACAGGCAGAGACCCAGTACTTC	CASSVGQAETQYF
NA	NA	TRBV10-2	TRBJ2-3	TGCGCCAGTTCGGACGGAGTAGTCTCCACAGATACGCAGTATTTT	CASSDGVVSTDTQYF
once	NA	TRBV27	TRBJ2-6	TGTGCCAGCAGCGCAGGGTCTGGGGCCAACGTCCTGACTTTC	CASSAGSGANVLTF
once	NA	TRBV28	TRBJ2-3	TGTGCCAGCAGCCGGACCAAGGCGCAGTATTTT	CASSRTKAQYF
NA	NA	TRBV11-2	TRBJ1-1	TGTGCCAGCGGCGTTGGGCGGGACACTGAAGCTTTCTTT	CASGVGRDTEAFF
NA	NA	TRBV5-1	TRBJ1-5	TGCGCCAGCAGCTTTCTGGGGGATAGCAATCAGCCCCAGCATTTT	CASSFLGDSNQPQHF
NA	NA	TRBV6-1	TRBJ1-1	TGTGCCAGCAGTGAAGGGTTCGGCACTGAAGCTTTCTTT	CASSEGFGTEAFF
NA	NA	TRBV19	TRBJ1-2	TGTGCCAGTACTCATCGGGGGGACGTCCTGGCCGGCTACACCTTC	CASTHRGDVLAGYTF
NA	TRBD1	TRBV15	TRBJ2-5	TGTGCCACCAGCAGAGTAGTGGGGGACAGGGGGCGAGAGACCCAGTACTTC	CATSRVVGDRGRETQYF
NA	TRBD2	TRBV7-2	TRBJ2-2	TGTGCCAGCAGCCGCCTAGCGGGAGCGACCGGGGAGCTGTTTTTT	CASSRLAGATGELFF
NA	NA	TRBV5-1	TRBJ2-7	TGCGCCAGCAGCCCAGAGGCCTTCGGCGAGCAGTACTTC	CASSPEAFGEQYF
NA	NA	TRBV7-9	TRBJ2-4	TGTGCCAGCAGCGTCCCCGACGGGTTTCAGTACTTC	CASSVPDGFQYF
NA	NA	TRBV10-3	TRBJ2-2	TGTGCCATCAGGGGCCCCGGGACTGAAAACACCGGGGAGCTGTTTTTT	CAIRGPGTENTGELFF
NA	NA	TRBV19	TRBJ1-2	TGTGCCAGTAGTATGAGAGGGCGCGGCTACACCTTC	CASSMRGRGYTF
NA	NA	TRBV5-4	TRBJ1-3	TGTGCCAGCAGCACACCAGGGGATGGGTCTGGAAACACCATATATTTT	CASSTPGDGSGNTIYF
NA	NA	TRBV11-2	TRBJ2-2	TGTGCCAGCAGCCCCACCGGGGAGCTGTTTTTT	CASSPTGELFF
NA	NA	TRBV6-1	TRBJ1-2	TGTGCCAGCAGTGGCAGGGGACACCGCCTCGGCTACACCTTC	CASSGRGHRLGYTF
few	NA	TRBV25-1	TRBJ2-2	TGTGCCAGCAGGGGGGACGGGAACACCGGGGAGCTGTTTTTT	CASRGDGNTGELFF
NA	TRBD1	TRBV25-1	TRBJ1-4	TGTGCCAGCAGACACAGGGGAAGTACTGAAAAACTGTTTTTT	CASRHRGSTEKLFF
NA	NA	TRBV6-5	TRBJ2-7	TGTGCCAGCAGTTACTTAGGGGCCGAGCAGTACTTC	CASSYLGAEQYF